This T cell receptor (beta chain) was sequenced in a study of cytomegalovirus exposure and HLA in healthy donors. The PCR contained 60 Vbeta and 13 Jbeta primers. Profiled with immunoSEQ multiplex PCR; TCRdb holds only in-frame clones, not every one. Among over 120,000 clones listed, 65% to 85% were seen once. All the people who gave samples were healthy bone marrow donors. V was trimmed by 1 base and J by 8 bases, leaving 14 bases between them. The CDR3 runs to 14 residues. Germline CDR1 and CDR2: LGHNA and YSLEER. Study conclusions and caveats: Several top significant clusters appeared, in a later analysis, to be linked to common viral pathogens.

As for this clone: Its antigen remains unidentified.

This clonotype was obtained from a male donor in good health and CMV-seronegative. The chain is built from TRBV4-3 and TRBJ1-2; D is unclear. Sequencing was performed on PBMCs. The CDR3 bases are TGCGCCAGCAGCCAAGGCGGGGTCCGCTTCGGCTACACCTTC. Its translation: CASSQGGVRFGYTF.